This entry is about one T cell receptor (beta chain). This clone came up a few times. The target of this receptor is not known. Nothing much larger sits one base from this clone, and base qualities are not available. The sample carries other DNA sequences with the same CDR3. The sample is drawn from a study of vaccination effects on CD4 cells after COVID-19 (dated by TCRdb to 2022 to 2024). The study in broad terms: Samples were taken from three convalescent patients early (day +14) and late (day +241, +227, +161 respectively) after vaccination. Post-vaccine samples across the study were collected a median of 72 days after the second dose, with a range of 14 to 241. In both COVID-19 convalescent patients and infection-naive vaccine recipients, the study compared SARS-CoV-2 spike-specific CD4+ TCR repertoires from before mRNA vaccination with those from after it. Altogether, roughly 10 COVID-19 convalescent patients and several SARS-CoV-2-naive healthy vaccine recipients made up the full study. Cultures from other donors in the study were sequenced with the Oncomine TCR Beta short-read assay on an Illumina iSeq 100.

Library preparation was by the immunoSEQ multiplex PCR assay. DNA from the cultured, isolated CD4+ T cells was subjected to TCR beta CDR3 sequencing. The authors processed their data as follows. Non-productive TCR sequences were removed and reads were trimmed to the CDR3 region, keeping CDR3s of at least 7 amino acids. Antigen-specific clonotypes were identified with the MANAFEST web app by comparing expansion in peptide wells against reference cultures. For clones to be considered positive, expansion at FDR<0.05 versus reference and all other wells, an odds ratio above 5, and a frequency above 0.1% in two replicate wells were required. Cross-reactive clonotypes were defined as significantly expanded in SARS-CoV-2 spike wells and in at least one common cold coronavirus spike condition. CDR3 similarity was assessed by Levenshtein distance using the stringdist R package, and unrooted trees were constructed with ape in R 3.6.1. Not all clones reach the TCRdb copy of this immuneACCESS table, which keeps in-frame sequences only. Checked studies attribute under half of the gap to unresolved V genes and leave the rest unexplained. Clonal size and the V and J genes are those of that table, whereas D and trimming came from the DNA. The sample table lists 15,000 or so clones, less than 85% of them with a count of one. The ten top clones hold about a sixth of the sample.

In the ViraFEST assay, PBMC were stimulated with viral peptide pools, and antigen-specific CD4+ T cell clonotypes were then identified by expansion using TCR sequencing. After less than 13 days of culture, CD4+ T cells were isolated with the EasySep CD4+ T cell isolation kit. PCR-confirmed SARS-CoV-2 infection had occurred in convalescent patients between March and December 2020, before the Alpha, Beta and Delta variants emerged in the United States. Two doses of either the BNT162b2 or the mRNA-1273 mRNA SARS-CoV-2 vaccine were administered to participants. About 2.1 million PBMC per well were cultured in IMDM with approximately 5% human AB serum, 10 IU/ml IL-2 and gentamicin, plus 10 ug/ml peptides. Half of the culture medium was replaced with fresh IL-2-containing medium on days 3 and 7. Each peptide stimulation condition was cultured in triplicate wells unless otherwise noted. Using Ficoll-Paque Plus gradient centrifugation, PBMC were separated from whole blood and then either used fresh or cryopreserved at -140C. The spike proteins of SARS-CoV-2 and of the common cold coronaviruses HCoV-NL63, HCoV-OC43 and HCoV-229E were spanned by overlapping peptide pools. Genomic DNA was extracted from cultured CD4+ T cells with the QIAamp micro DNA kit.

The CDR3 has 12 amino acids, counting the end cysteine and phenylalanine. Only the CDR3 part of the read is kept: 36 bases, read in frame from the first base. Trimming takes 6 bases from V and 3 bases from J, and the germline ends sit 6 bases apart. Here is what the overall study found, with its caveats: Clones induced by infection and clones induced by vaccination both contracted markedly at late timepoints after vaccination, which fits with T cell responses waning over time. For convalescent patients, new clones induced by the vaccine made up most of the post-vaccine spike-reactive repertoire, and these new clones were largely distinct from the clones induced by infection. Limitations of the study were the small number of convalescent patients and the absence of early post-infection timepoints.

The V gene is TRBV12-3 or TRBV12-4 and the J gene is TRBJ1-5, with the D gene not clear enough to name. The material sequenced was CD4+ T cells from PBMCs cultured with SARS-CoV-2 spike peptides, taken after COVID-19 vaccination. Read against the paper, the sample's cell subset or site label means: SARS-CoV-2 spike overlapping peptide pool stimulation. The origin of this receptor is a human donor who had a prior SARS-CoV-2 infection. The CDR3 reads as follows: CASSRNNQPQHF. The nucleotide sequence is TGTGCCAGCAGCCGAAACAATCAGCCCCAGCATTTT.